The 28 T cell receptor beta chains given below trace back to one sample, sequenced in a study of response to subunit inactivated influenza vaccine. In TCRdb, the RT-PCR reads were re-called with MiXCR into one record per CDR3 protein. This sample has roughly 500,000 distinct CDR3 sequences; roughly 25% occur once, and the top ten carry 2.5% to 3%. This sample was shared with a second study, whose subject was T cells expressing NK-cell markers. Turning to that study: UMI-tagged 5'RACE template switching yielded the TCR beta cDNA.

The sequencing used CD4+ T cells sorted from PBMCs, collected 12 days after vaccination. These receptors were collected from a middle-aged man who received an inactivated influenza vaccine.

The sample holds a few counts of this clonotype. The chain is built from TRBV12-3 or TRBV12-4 and TRBJ1-1, with D possibly being TRBD1 (5 bases). The CDR3 is 13 amino acids. Trimming removed 3 bases from V and 7 bases from J, with 12 bases in between. The CDR3 region is CASSLRGWDEAFF. CDR3 coding DNA: TGTGCCAGCAGTTTGAGGGGTTGGGATGAAGCTTTCTTT.

The V call is TRBV4-2, the J call TRBJ2-7, with 8 bases fitting TRBD1. The germline V gene encodes CDR1 LGHNA and CDR2 YNFKEQ. The CDR3 sequence is 14 residues long. V shed 4 bases and J 6 bases; nucleotides not matched to a gene: 8. The CDR3 loop is CASSPGQATGEQYF. The CDR3, as DNA: TGTGCCAGCAGCCCGGGACAGGCTACGGGCGAGCAGTACTTC.

This clonotype was picked up a small number of times. V gene TRBV6-1 combines with J gene TRBJ2-2, with unresolved D. Germline values: CDR1 MNHNS, CDR2 SASEGT. The V end was cut by 7 bases, the J end by 6 bases, with 18 bases between. The CDR3 totals 15 residues. The CDR3 DNA is TGTGCCAGCACCCGAACTACCACCTGGCCCGGGGAGCTGTTTTTT. The encoded protein is CASTRTTTWPGELFF.

J is TRBJ2-4 and V is TRBV7-9; D gene unclear. CDR1 is SEHNR and CDR2 is FQNEAQ in the germline V gene (reference sequence). The CDR3 has 14 residues. Trimming removed 5 bases from V and 9 bases from J, with 17 bases in between. DNA for the CDR3: TGTGCCAGCAGCCAGGACGGGCGAGTAGGCATTCAGTACTTC. As protein: CASSQDGRVGIQYF.

The V gene is TRBV2, the J gene TRBJ2-7; 7 positions match TRBD1. The CDR3 consists of 15 residues. V lost 7 bases to trimming and J lost 3 bases; unmatched junction nucleotides: 12. Germline V gene data show CDR1 as SNHLY and CDR2 as FYNNEI. This chain's CDR3 is CASTRRAGGIYEQYF. The CDR3 DNA is TGTGCCAGCACGAGAAGGGCAGGGGGTATCTACGAGCAGTACTTC. Full variable domain (outside the CDR3, taken from reference TRBV2 and TRBJ2-7): EPEVTQTPSHQVTQMGQEVILRCVPISNHLYFYWYRQILGQKVEFLVSFYNNEISEKSEIFDDQFSVERPDGSNFTLKIRSTKLEDSAMYFCASTRRAGGIYEQYFGPGTRLTVT.

This clonotype was recorded many times. The gene calls are TRBV5-1 and TRBJ2-4, with 8 bases fitting TRBD1. Looked up from germline, CDR1 is SGHRS and CDR2 is YFSETQ. The trim removed 3 bases at V and 7 bases at J, leaving 9 bases unmatched. The CDR3 runs 15 residues. The CDR3 sequence: CASSSGQGGMNIQYF. CDR3 bases: TGCGCCAGCAGCTCCGGACAGGGAGGTATGAACATTCAGTACTTC. Drawing the rest from reference TRBV5-1 and TRBJ2-4, the complete variable domain is KAGVTQTPRYLIKTRGQQVTLSCSPISGHRSVSWYQQTPGQGLQFLFEYFSETQRNKGNFPGRFSGRQFSNSRSEMNVSTLELGDSALYLCASSSGQGGMNIQYFGAGTRLSVL.

The chain combines TRBV24-1 with TRBJ2-2; D not resolved. Germline CDR1 reads KGHDR; CDR2 reads SFDVKD. The CDR3 spans 14 residues. Deletions cut 3 bases from V and 1 base from J, with 5 bases between. The CDR3 loop reads CATSDRRNTGELFF. The CDR3, as DNA: TGTGCCACCAGTGATCGGCGGAACACCGGGGAGCTGTTTTTT.

This sequence joins TRBV20-1 and TRBJ2-3; 8 positions match TRBD2. After removal of 8 bases from V and 4 bases from J, the junction contained 17 bases not matched to a gene. The CDR3 covers 16 residues. Germline values: CDR1 DFQATT, CDR2 SNEGSKA (reference sequence). This CDR3 is CSPGREGVRAPDTQYF. CDR3 DNA sequence: TGCAGTCCCGGGAGGGAGGGGGTTAGAGCACCAGATACGCAGTATTTT.

In this sample, this clonotype turned up a few times. CDR3 bases: TGCAGTGCTTCCCTCCCCTATAGCGGGAACCGGCGTATGAATGAGCAGTTCTTC. Encoded protein: CSASLPYSGNRRMNEQFF. V and J are TRBV20-1 and TRBJ2-1; 8 positions match TRBD2. The CDR3 contains 18 residues. Unmatched junction bases numbered 22, after V lost 5 bases and J lost 7 bases. Per the germline V gene, CDR1 is DFQATT and CDR2 is SNEGSKA (reference sequence).

The V gene is TRBV10-3, the J gene TRBJ2-6; 13 bases are a match to TRBD2. In germline, CDR1 is ENHRY, CDR2 SYGVKD. The CDR3 extends over 20 amino acids. Trimming cost V 5 bases and J 1 base; bases outside gene matches: 11. CDR3 coding DNA: TGTGCCATCAGTCACCCTGGACTAGCGGGAGAACTTTCTGGGGCCAACGTCCTGACTTTC. It yields the protein CAISHPGLAGELSGANVLTF.

The chain is built from TRBV20-1 and TRBJ2-3; weak D call: TRBD2 (6 bases). CDR3 length equals 14 residues. V was shortened by 5 bases and J by 5 bases, with 17 bases between the two germline ends. The germline gives CDR1 DFQATT, CDR2 SNEGSKA (reference sequence). CDR3 bases: TGCAGTGCTCTGCCCCCGGGGGTCGGAGATACGCAGTATTTT. Translated, it gives CSALPPGVGDTQYF.

The sample holds a few counts of this clonotype. V usage is TRBV5-1 and J usage is TRBJ1-2; 8 bases are shared with TRBD1. Germline V lookup: CDR1 SGHRS, CDR2 YFSETQ. Trimming took 6 bases from V and 6 from J; bases not matched to a gene: 13. This CDR3 spans 15 amino acids. The CDR3 spells CASKSVQGAMNGYTF. The CDR3 DNA is TGCGCCAGCAAGTCTGTGCAGGGGGCTATGAATGGCTACACCTTC.

The chain is built from TRBV5-4 and TRBJ2-3; D might be TRBD1 or TRBD2, each matching 5 bases. Germline V gene data show CDR1 as SGHNT and CDR2 as YYREEE (reference sequence). Trimming removed 3 bases at V and 3 bases at J, with 14 bases between. The CDR3 length is 15 residues. The CDR3 here is CASSSGTVRTDTQYF. The CDR3 nucleotides read TGTGCCAGCAGCTCCGGGACGGTTCGAACAGATACGCAGTATTTT.

This clonotype was seen only a few times. V gene TRBV6-5 combines with J gene TRBJ2-4; D gene uncertain. There are 11 residues in the CDR3. Trimming pared 1 base from V and 8 bases from J, leaving 3 bases between. The V gene's germline CDR1 is MNHEY and CDR2 SVGAGI. In DNA, the CDR3 is TGTGCCAGCAGTTACTTGGACATTCAGTACTTC. Translation gives CASSYLDIQYF.

The chain has TRBV10-3 and TRBJ2-1; 8 positions match TRBD2. J gave up 3 bases and V 5 bases, and 6 bases lay outside the gene matches. CDR1 and CDR2 (germline): ENHRY, SYGVKD. The CDR3 is made up of 15 amino acids. The CDR3 spells CAISRAGEVYNEQFF. The CDR3 DNA is TGTGCCATCAGTAGAGCGGGAGAGGTCTACAATGAGCAGTTCTTC.

V is TRBV4-2 and J is TRBJ2-7; no clear D gene. The CDR3 runs to 15 residues. CDR1 LGHNA and CDR2 YNFKEQ come from the germline V gene. The germline V and J ends were trimmed by 1 base and 3 bases, with 13 bases remaining between them. The CDR3 reads CASSQVGGSHYEQYF. CDR3 sequence (DNA): TGTGCCAGCAGCCAAGTCGGCGGATCTCACTACGAGCAGTACTTC.

The chain uses TRBV18 and TRBJ2-7; D unresolved. Between the trimmed V and J ends, which lost 0 bases and 6 bases, there was a span of 9 bases. CDR3 size: 13 residues. The V gene's germline CDR1 is KGHSH and CDR2 LQKENI. In nucleotides, the CDR3 is TGTGCCAGCTCACCACCCCTTAAACTCGAGCAGTACTTC. This codes for CASSPPLKLEQYF.

This clonotype was counted many times. This chain joins TRBV5-1 and TRBJ1-1, with 8 positions matching TRBD1. In germline, CDR1 is SGHRS, CDR2 YFSETQ. This CDR3 contains 15 residues. Germline trimming cut 4 bases from V and 2 bases from J; bases unmatched to any gene: 7. Here the CDR3 reads CASSPDGQGNTEAFF. The CDR3 bases are TGCGCCAGCAGCCCGGACGGACAGGGAAACACTGAAGCTTTCTTT.

The V call is TRBV5-5, the J call TRBJ2-7; no definite D call. Between the trimmed V and J ends, which lost 1 base and 0 bases, there was a span of 11 bases. The CDR3 spans 15 residues. CDR1 is SGHKS and CDR2 is YYEKEE in the germline V gene (reference sequence). The CDR3 spells CASSLRWQDSYEQYF. DNA for the CDR3: TGTGCCAGCAGCTTGAGGTGGCAGGACTCCTACGAGCAGTACTTC.

J is TRBJ1-1 and V is TRBV20-1, with 7 nucleotides matching TRBD1. The germline V gene has CDR1 DFQATT and CDR2 SNEGSKA (reference sequence). This CDR3 comprises 12 residues. J was trimmed by 4 bases and V by 8 bases; bases with no gene match: 7. Written as DNA, the CDR3 is TGCAGTCCTTACAGGGGTGGCACTGAAGCTTTCTTT. Translating gives CSPYRGGTEAFF.

This clonotype was counted at least ten times. J is TRBJ2-2 and V is TRBV28; TRBD2 matches at 8 bases. The V segment lost 6 bases and the J segment 8 bases; nucleotides outside the gene matches: 11. This CDR3 region has 15 residues. Germline V lookup: CDR1 MDHEN, CDR2 SYDVKM. CDR3 sequence (DNA): TGTGCCAGCAGCTCTCGGGGGGGCAAAAGAGGGGAGCTGTTTTTT. This translates into CASSSRGGKRGELFF.

The CDR3 region has the DNA TGTGCCATCAGTGGTTGGGTAGCGGGAGAGGGGCAACCCTACGAGCAGTACTTC. Translating it yields CAISGWVAGEGQPYEQYF. The chain uses TRBV10-3 and TRBJ2-7; TRBD2 agrees at 9 bases. The germline V gene has CDR1 ENHRY and CDR2 SYGVKD. Trimming took 4 bases from V and 2 from J; bases not matched to a gene: 15. The CDR3 is 18 residues long.

The CDR3 reads CASSPLAGGLSEQFF. CDR3 nucleotide sequence: TGTGCCAGCAGCCCACTAGCGGGAGGCTTGAGTGAGCAGTTCTTC. The chain joins TRBV7-3 to TRBJ2-1, with 12 nucleotides matching TRBD2. Germline V lookup: CDR1 SGHTA, CDR2 FQGTGA. Trimming took 5 bases from V and 9 from J; bases not matched to a gene: 8. CDR3 length: 15 residues.

Note on this clonotype: Compared with germline, one end of the junction differs, possibly owing to a read error. The chain combines TRBV6-2 or TRBV6-3 with TRBJ1-1; the D is unclear. The CDR3 contains 13 residues. Germline V gene lookup returns CDR1 MNHEY and CDR2 SVGEGT. The CDR3 coding sequence is TGTGCCAGCAGCCTAATAATAGACACTGAAGTTTTCTTT. This encodes CASSLIIDTEVFF.

This clonotype was seen more than once but under ten times. The chain carries TRBV20-1 and TRBJ1-2, with D possibly being TRBD1 (6 bases). The CDR3 has 13 amino acids. V lost 5 bases and J 4 bases, leaving 14 bases between the germline ends. Germline lookup yields CDR1 DFQATT and CDR2 SNEGSKA (reference sequence). Here the CDR3 reads CSAAVGGVYGYTF. CDR3 sequence (DNA): TGCAGTGCTGCAGTGGGGGGCGTCTATGGCTACACCTTC.

The chain carries TRBV20-1 and TRBJ2-1, with TRBD2 identical over 8 bases. The trim removed 4 bases at V and 11 bases at J, leaving 10 bases unmatched. The V gene's germline CDR1 is DFQATT and CDR2 SNEGSKA (reference sequence). This CDR3 comprises 13 residues. The CDR3 DNA reads TGCAGTGCTATCGCGGGAGGTTCAATTCAGCAGTTCTTC. It translates to CSAIAGGSIQQFF.

This clonotype was seen only a few times. The chain is built from TRBV2 and TRBJ2-1, with TRBD1 as a possible D gene (6 bases). CDR1 is SNHLY and CDR2 is FYNNEI in the germline V gene. CDR3 length equals 14 residues. Trimming took off 8 bases at V and 5 bases at J, with 16 bases between the two ends. The CDR3 bases are TGTGCCAGCGCGTACAGGGAGCGCGACAATGAGCAGTTCTTC. It is translated as CASAYRERDNEQFF.

The V and J genes are TRBV5-1 and TRBJ2-2, with TRBD2 as a possible D gene (6 bases). Germline V gene data show CDR1 as SGHRS and CDR2 as YFSETQ. Trimming shortened V by 0 bases and J by 4 bases, and 13 bases separated the two germline ends. CDR3 length equals 16 residues. CDR3 sequence: CASSLARGASTGELFF. Written as DNA, the CDR3 is TGCGCCAGCAGCTTGGCCCGCGGGGCGAGCACCGGGGAGCTGTTTTTT.